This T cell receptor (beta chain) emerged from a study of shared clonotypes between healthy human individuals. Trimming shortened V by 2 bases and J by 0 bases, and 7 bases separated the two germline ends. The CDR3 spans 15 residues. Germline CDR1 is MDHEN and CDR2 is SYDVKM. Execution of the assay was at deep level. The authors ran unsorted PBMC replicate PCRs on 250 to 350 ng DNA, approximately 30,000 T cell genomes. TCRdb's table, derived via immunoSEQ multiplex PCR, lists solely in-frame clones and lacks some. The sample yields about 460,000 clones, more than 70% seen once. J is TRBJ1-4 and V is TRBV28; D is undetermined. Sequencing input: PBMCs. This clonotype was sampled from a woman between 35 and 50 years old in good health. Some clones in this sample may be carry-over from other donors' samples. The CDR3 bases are TGTGCCAGCAGTTTACAGGCAGCAACTAATGAAAAACTGTTTTTT. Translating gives CASSLQAATNEKLFF.